One sample yielded the 32 T cell receptor beta chains listed below, sequenced in a study of cytomegalovirus exposure and HLA in healthy donors. 13 Jbeta primers and 60 Vbeta primers were used for the PCR. Data came from immunoSEQ multiplex PCR; TCRdb stores just in-frame clones and leaves some out. The data hold 55,000 to 65,000 clones, with roughly 83% observed a single time. The specimen was PBMCs. The receptors come from a human donor in good health.

The CDR3: CASSLTGANTEAFF. The DNA of the CDR3 is TGTGCCAGCAGCTTGACAGGGGCGAACACTGAAGCTTTCTTT. This rearrangement joins TRBV7-3 to TRBJ1-1, with 8 positions matching TRBD1. Per germline, CDR1 SGHTA and CDR2 FQGTGA. Trimming removed 3 bases from V and 1 base from J; junction bases left unmatched: 1. The CDR3 has 14 residues.

The chain couples TRBV7-8 to TRBJ1-2; D call uncertain. The CDR3 spans 14 residues. Germline CDR1 is SGHVS and CDR2 is FQNEAQ. V dropped 0 bases and J dropped 8 bases, with 13 bases sitting between them. The CDR3 reads CASSLAPSRGGYTF. As DNA, the CDR3 is TGTGCCAGCAGCTTAGCCCCGAGTCGGGGAGGCTACACCTTC.

The chain carries TRBV6-5 and TRBJ1-4; tentatively, D is TRBD1 (5 bases). Trimming cost V 8 bases and J 3 bases, with 10 bases left between them. Germline V gene lookup returns CDR1 MNHEY and CDR2 SVGAGI. The CDR3 loop spans 13 amino acids. The CDR3 loop is CASRQGSNEKLFF. DNA for the CDR3: TGTGCCAGCCGCCAGGGTTCTAATGAAAAACTGTTTTTT.

This clone was counted a single time. V and J are TRBV9 and TRBJ1-1; the D gene is possibly TRBD1 (6 bases). CDR3 length equals 13 residues. Germline loops: CDR1 SGDLS, CDR2 YYNGEE. V was cut by 0 bases and J by 6 bases, with 9 bases left in between. The CDR3 is CASSVVYRAEAFF. The CDR3 coding sequence is TGTGCCAGCAGCGTAGTTTACAGGGCTGAAGCTTTCTTT.

This clone was seen only once. The chain combines TRBV19 with TRBJ2-2, with 7 bases aligning to TRBD2. V lost 7 bases to trimming and J lost 6 bases; unmatched junction nucleotides: 8. CDR3 length: 14 residues. Germline V CDR1 and CDR2: LNHDA, SQIVND (reference sequence). CDR3 coding DNA: TGTGCCAGTACTATCCTAGCGGAGGCCGGGGAGCTGTTTTTT. It is translated as CASTILAEAGELFF.

The chain is built from TRBV7-9 and TRBJ1-2; D not resolved. CDR3 length: 12 residues. CDR1 and CDR2 from the germline V gene are SEHNR and FQNEAQ (reference sequence). V dropped 1 base and J dropped 8 bases, with 8 bases sitting between them. The CDR3 reads CASSLGPEGYTF. The CDR3 DNA reads as TGTGCCAGCAGCTTAGGTCCGGAGGGCTACACCTTC.

In DNA, the CDR3 is TGTGCCAGTAGTATGGAGGGTCCCCTTGTAAATGAGCAGTTCTTC. Protein sequence: CASSMEGPLVNEQFF. The rearrangement links TRBV19 to TRBJ2-1; D may be TRBD2 (6 bases). The CDR3 is 15 amino acids. The V end lost 3 bases, the J end lost 7 bases, and 16 bases lay between the germline ends. Germline assignment: CDR1 LNHDA and CDR2 SQIVND (reference sequence).

The rearrangement links TRBV9 to TRBJ1-3; perhaps TRBD1 as D (6 bases). Trimming removed 2 bases from V and 3 bases from J, with 18 bases in between. The CDR3 consists of 17 residues. Germline assignment: CDR1 SGDLS and CDR2 YYNGEE. The CDR3 reads CASSVQGTINGGNTIYF. CDR3 DNA: TGTGCCAGCAGCGTGCAGGGGACGATCAATGGTGGAAACACCATATATTTT.

This clone was observed once. This chain connects TRBV4-2 to TRBJ2-3; 9 nucleotides line up with TRBD2. Unmatched junction bases numbered 4, after V lost 1 base and J lost 2 bases. This CDR3 is 16 amino acids long. Per germline, CDR1 LGHNA and CDR2 YNFKEQ. CDR3 in amino acids: CASSQGLAGYTDTQYF. Written as DNA, the CDR3 is TGTGCCAGCAGCCAAGGCCTAGCGGGGTACACAGATACGCAGTATTTT.

The chain employs TRBV6-6 and TRBJ2-3; 9 bases map to TRBD2. The CDR3 has 16 amino acids. Germline V gene data show CDR1 as MNHNY and CDR2 as SVGAGI (reference sequence). V lost 0 bases, J lost 2 bases, and 3 bases stayed unmatched. The CDR3 sequence is CASSYSTSGYTDTQYF. The CDR3 DNA reads as TGTGCCAGCAGTTACTCGACTAGCGGTTACACAGATACGCAGTATTTT.

V gene TRBV7-3 combines with J gene TRBJ2-7, with 7 nucleotides matching TRBD1. This CDR3 region has 13 residues. Germline trimming cut 3 bases from V and 6 bases from J; bases unmatched to any gene: 5. CDR1 SGHTA and CDR2 FQGTGA come from the germline V gene. CDR3 loop: CASSLGQSSEQYF. DNA of the CDR3: TGTGCCAGCAGCTTGGGACAGTCATCCGAGCAGTACTTC.

V and J are TRBV5-5 and TRBJ2-5; D is unresolved. The CDR3 contains 14 residues. V lost 0 bases and J lost 4, with 10 bases in between. Germline CDR1 reads SGHKS; CDR2 reads YYEKEE (reference sequence). Here the CDR3 reads CASSLGFFSETQYF. For the CDR3, the DNA is TGTGCCAGCAGCTTGGGTTTTTTCTCAGAGACCCAGTACTTC.

This clone came up a few times. CDR3 amino acids: CATSIRQGADRYGYTF. CDR3 DNA: TGTGCCACCAGCATCCGACAGGGGGCGGACCGGTATGGCTACACCTTC. The V gene is TRBV15, the J gene TRBJ1-2; 10 bases line up with TRBD1. The J segment lost 5 bases and the V segment lost 4 bases, leaving 10 bases of the junction unmatched. CDR3 length: 16 residues. Per germline, CDR1 LNHNV and CDR2 YYDKDF (reference sequence).

The V and J genes are TRBV28 and TRBJ2-5, with D unclear. TRBJ2-7 explains the end of the DNA better; the J call may be wrong. The CDR3 length is 12 residues. Germline CDR1 and CDR2: MDHEN and SYDVKM. The CDR3: CASSSQIYEQYF. The CDR3 nucleotides read TGTGCCAGCAGTTCCCAAATCTACGAGCAGTACTTC.

The chain couples TRBV5-1 to TRBJ1-1, with TRBD1 identical over 8 bases. The V gene end was trimmed by 4 bases and the J gene end by 4 bases; junction bases not matched to a gene: 9. The CDR3 covers 15 residues. CDR1 is SGHRS, CDR2 YFSETQ, per germline. CDR3 region: CASSVGQVLGTEAFF. CDR3 DNA sequence: TGCGCCAGCAGCGTGGGACAGGTTTTGGGCACTGAAGCTTTCTTT.

The chain has TRBV18 and TRBJ2-7, with 8 bases aligning to TRBD2. The CDR3 is made up of 13 amino acids. V gave up 4 bases and J gave up 4 bases; unmatched junction bases: 3. Per germline, CDR1 KGHSH and CDR2 LQKENI. The CDR3: CASSLGTSYEQYF. As DNA, the CDR3 is TGTGCCAGCTCACTTGGGACTAGTTACGAGCAGTACTTC.

The rearrangement links TRBV28 to TRBJ2-7, with D tentatively TRBD1 (5 bases). Germline V gene data show CDR1 as MDHEN and CDR2 as SYDVKM. This CDR3 spans 13 amino acids. V was clipped by 8 bases and J by 4 bases, with 15 bases between them. This CDR3 reads CASLRAGLYEQYF. In DNA form, the CDR3 reads TGTGCCAGCCTCCGAGCAGGGCTTTACGAGCAGTACTTC.

The chain combines TRBV2 with TRBJ1-5; D is unresolved. The CDR3 extends over 13 amino acids. Germline V gene sequence: CDR1 SNHLY, CDR2 FYNNEI. The V end lost 1 base, the J end lost 4 bases, and 5 bases lay between the germline ends. The CDR3 DNA reads as TGTGCCAGCAGTGAAGATACAAATCAGCCCCAGCATTTT. Residues: CASSEDTNQPQHF. Using reference TRBV2 and TRBJ1-5 for the parts outside the CDR3, the full variable domain is EPEVTQTPSHQVTQMGQEVILRCVPISNHLYFYWYRQILGQKVEFLVSFYNNEISEKSEIFDDQFSVERPDGSNFTLKIRSTKLEDSAMYFCASSEDTNQPQHFGDGTRLSIL.

As concerns this clone: At one boundary the junction diverges from the germline segment, which might be a read error. The chain couples TRBV7-9 to TRBJ1-2, with 11 bases lining up with TRBD1. The V gene's germline CDR1 is SEHNR and CDR2 FQNEAQ (reference sequence). The CDR3 is 15 residues long. The CDR3 DNA sequence: TGTTCCAGCAGCCCCCGGACAGGGGGCTACTATGGCTACACCTTC. The encoded protein is CSSSPRTGGYYGYTF.

This clone was detected a few times. The chain uses TRBV9 and TRBJ2-1, with 9 bases that match TRBD2. The CDR3 covers 15 residues. V was clipped by 3 bases and J by 1 base; unmatched bases: 2. Germline CDR1 and CDR2: SGDLS and YYNGEE. The CDR3 DNA reads as TGTGCCAGCAGCGATCTAGCGGGATCCTACAATGAGCAGTTCTTC. Encoded protein: CASSDLAGSYNEQFF.

This chain joins TRBV4-2 and TRBJ1-3; no clear D gene. This CDR3 spans 14 amino acids. Germline values: CDR1 LGHNA, CDR2 YNFKEQ. Trimming pared 3 bases from V and 6 bases from J, leaving 12 bases between. CDR3 sequence (DNA): TGTGCCAGCAGCCAGGCCAACGTGGTAAACACCATATATTTT. This encodes CASSQANVVNTIYF.

The chain carries TRBV7-2 and TRBJ2-6; no firm D call. The V end was cut by 4 bases, the J end by 3 bases, with 7 bases between. The CDR3 totals 14 residues. Looked up from germline, CDR1 is SGHTA and CDR2 is FQGNSA. In DNA, the CDR3 is TGTGCCAGCAGCTCCAAAATTGGGGCCAACGTCCTGACTTTC. Residues: CASSSKIGANVLTF.

The gene calls are TRBV27 and TRBJ1-2, with 8 bases that match TRBD1. The germline V gene has CDR1 MNHEY and CDR2 SMNVEV (reference sequence). V dropped 6 bases and J dropped 7; count of bases not matched to a gene: 13. There are 15 residues in the CDR3. CDR3 in DNA: TGTGCCAGCAGATTCCAACAGGGGGTTCTTTCTGGCTACACCTTC. It translates to CASRFQQGVLSGYTF.

The J gene is TRBJ2-5, the V gene TRBV5-6; D call uncertain. CDR1 and CDR2 from the germline V gene are SGHDT and YYEEEE. V gave up 4 bases and J gave up 4 bases, with 11 bases separating them. This CDR3 spans 13 amino acids. CDR3 coding DNA: TGTGCCAGCAGCGGCGACTTGGGAGAGACCCAGTACTTC. It translates to CASSGDLGETQYF.

This clone was detected only a few times. The rearrangement links TRBV5-4 to TRBJ2-6; 11 nucleotides agree with TRBD2. Trimming cost V 4 bases and J 2 bases; bases outside gene matches: 5. CDR1 and CDR2 from the germline V gene are SGHNT and YYREEE (reference sequence). CDR3 length equals 17 residues. In DNA form, the CDR3 reads TGTGCCAGCAGCCCGGGACTAGCGGATCCTGGGGCCAACGTCCTGACTTTC. This encodes CASSPGLADPGANVLTF. Drawing the rest from reference TRBV5-4 and TRBJ2-6, the complete variable domain is ETGVTQSPTHLIKTRGQQVTLRCSSQSGHNTVSWYQQALGQGPQFIFQYYREEENGRGNFPPRFSGLQFPNYSSELNVNALELDDSALYLCASSPGLADPGANVLTFGAGSRLTVL.

V gene TRBV7-8 combines with J gene TRBJ2-5; 11 bases are a match to TRBD2. The V and J ends lost 2 bases and 5 bases, in that order; junction bases with no gene match: 7. This CDR3 spans 16 amino acids. Germline lookup yields CDR1 SGHVS and CDR2 FQNEAQ. CDR3 nucleotides: TGTGCCAGCAGCTTACTATTTAGCGGGAGGGCCGAGACCCAGTACTTC. Encoded protein: CASSLLFSGRAETQYF.

In its sample, this clone was seen a few times. The rearrangement joins TRBV5-3 to TRBJ2-5, with D uncertain. TRBV5-3 is designated an ORF whose function remains uncertain. The ends were cut back, 0 bases at V and 0 bases at J, with 6 bases in the middle. This CDR3 has 14 residues. The CDR3 nucleotides read TGTGCCAGAAGCTTGGTAGTATACCAAGAGACCCAGTACTTC. Translating gives CARSLVVYQETQYF.

The chain is built from TRBV5-1 and TRBJ2-1, with TRBD1 matching over 9 bases. The CDR3 loop spans 14 amino acids. V was clipped by 0 bases and J by 9 bases; unmatched bases: 4. The V gene's germline CDR1 is SGHRS and CDR2 YFSETQ. DNA of the CDR3: TGCGCCAGCAGCTTGGGACAGGGGGTGATTGAGCAGTTCTTC. Its translation is CASSLGQGVIEQFF.

The chain couples TRBV5-4 to TRBJ2-5; 14 nucleotides line up with TRBD2. This CDR3 has 18 residues. In germline, CDR1 is SGHNT, CDR2 YYREEE (reference sequence). The J segment lost 5 bases and the V segment lost 0 bases, leaving 9 bases of the junction unmatched. DNA of the CDR3: TGTGCCAGCAGCTTGGATGGGACTAGCGGGAGCGGCCGTGAGACCCAGTACTTC. Protein: CASSLDGTSGSGRETQYF. The complete variable domain, with remaining parts taken from reference TRBV5-4 and TRBJ2-5, reads ETGVTQSPTHLIKTRGQQVTLRCSSQSGHNTVSWYQQALGQGPQFIFQYYREEENGRGNFPPRFSGLQFPNYSSELNVNALELDDSALYLCASSLDGTSGSGRETQYFGPGTRLLVL.

The gene calls are TRBV6-6 and TRBJ1-3, with D maybe TRBD1 (5 bases). CDR3 size: 15 residues. CDR1 is MNHNY, CDR2 SVGAGI, per germline (reference sequence). Trimming shortened V by 2 bases and J by 1 base, and 9 bases separated the two germline ends. The chain's CDR3 is CASSYDGTSGNTIYF. The CDR3 nucleotides read TGTGCCAGCAGTTACGACGGGACTTCTGGAAACACCATATATTTT.

The chain couples TRBV27 to TRBJ2-6; D call uncertain. The CDR3 contains 14 residues. Trimming removed 4 bases at V and 0 bases at J, with 4 bases between. Per the germline V gene, CDR1 is MNHEY and CDR2 is SMNVEV (reference sequence). The CDR3 loop is CASSSRSGANVLTF. The CDR3 coding sequence is TGTGCCAGCAGTTCCCGCTCTGGGGCCAACGTCCTGACTTTC.

This rearrangement joins TRBV11-2 to TRBJ2-5; perhaps TRBD2 as D (6 bases). V dropped 3 bases and J dropped 4 bases, with 12 bases sitting between them. The CDR3 consists of 14 residues. Germline CDR1 SGHAT, CDR2 FQNNGV. As DNA, the CDR3 is TGTGCCAGCAGCTTGTCGGGGGTTGGAGAGACCCAGTACTTC. It translates to CASSLSGVGETQYF. Based on the CDR3 plus reference TRBV11-2 and TRBJ2-5, the full variable domain is EAGVAQSPRYKIIEKRQSVAFWCNPISGHATLYWYQQILGQGPKLLIQFQNNGVVDDSQLPKDRFSAERLKGVDSTLKIQPAKLEDSAVYLCASSLSGVGETQYFGPGTRLLVL.